The 32 T cell receptor beta chains in this list originate from one sample, sequenced in a study of T cells in Graves' hyperthyroidism and ophthalmopathy. Template material for amplifying TCR beta CDR3 regions consisted of RNA transcripts. The primer set for the first-round RT-PCR of the TCR CDR3 was HTBI. From the multiplex PCR reads, TCRdb called clonotypes with MiXCR, one entry per CDR3 protein. This sample has approximately 740,000 distinct CDR3 sequences, with about 14% found just once. Sequences were obtained from blood. The receptors stem from a woman aged 18-30 years with Graves' hyperthyroidism.

J is TRBJ2-2 and V is TRBV12-5; no clear D gene. The CDR3 contains 11 residues. Trimming removed 11 bases at V and 7 bases at J, with 11 bases between. Germline CDR1 LGHNT, CDR2 FRNRAP. The CDR3 loop is CAPLGHGELFF. CDR3 coding DNA: TGTGCTCCACTCGGGCACGGGGAGCTGTTTTTT.

J is TRBJ1-6 and V is TRBV2; 7 bases align to TRBD1. The V gene end was trimmed by 7 bases and the J gene end by 8 bases; junction bases not matched to a gene: 5. The CDR3 covers 13 residues. The germline V gene has CDR1 SNHLY and CDR2 FYNNEI. The CDR3 loop is CASKGAVYSPLHF. CDR3 sequence (DNA): TGTGCCAGCAAGGGGGCTGTTTATTCACCCCTCCACTTT.

This clonotype was detected ten times or more. The chain uses TRBV2 and TRBJ2-7; D not resolved. The germline V and J ends were trimmed by 6 bases and 3 bases, with 6 bases remaining between them. Germline loops: CDR1 SNHLY, CDR2 FYNNEI. The CDR3 consists of 11 residues. In DNA, the CDR3 is TGTGCCAGCAGGGAGAGCTACGAGCAGTACTTC. Amino acid sequence: CASRESYEQYF.

In nucleotides, the CDR3 is TGTGCCTGGAAGGTGTCGGAGTCCACCTACGAGCAGTACTTC. Protein sequence: CAWKVSESTYEQYF. The chain combines TRBV30 with TRBJ2-7, with unresolved D. Trimming shortened V by 4 bases and J by 2 bases, and 15 bases separated the two germline ends. Germline assignment: CDR1 GTSNPN and CDR2 SVGIG (reference sequence). The length of the CDR3 is 14 residues.

The genes are TRBV9 and TRBJ2-5, with 7 bases aligning to TRBD2. The CDR3 runs 13 residues. V was clipped by 0 bases and J by 6 bases; unmatched bases: 2. From germline, CDR1 is SGDLS and CDR2 YYNGEE. DNA of the CDR3: TGTGCCAGCAGCGTAGCGGGAGGACAGACCCAGTACTTC. Its protein product is CASSVAGGQTQYF.

This clonotype was counted ten times or more. The V gene is TRBV20-1, the J gene TRBJ2-5, with TRBD2 matching 13 bases. V gave up 6 bases and J gave up 5 bases; unmatched junction bases: 6. CDR1 is DFQATT and CDR2 is SNEGSKA in the germline V gene (reference sequence). The CDR3 is 14 residues long. The CDR3 protein is CSAGTSGKRETQYF. In DNA form, the CDR3 reads TGCAGTGCAGGGACTAGCGGGAAGCGGGAGACCCAGTACTTC.

This clonotype was seen many times. The chain combines TRBV27 with TRBJ2-2, with 8 bases that match TRBD1. CDR3 length: 16 amino acids. Germline CDR1 MNHEY, CDR2 SMNVEV (reference sequence). V gave up 4 bases and J gave up 1 base; unmatched junction bases: 5. This CDR3 reads CASSYQGAVNTGELFF. CDR3 nucleotide sequence: TGTGCCAGCAGTTACCAGGGGGCAGTGAACACCGGGGAGCTGTTTTTT.

Only a few counts were recorded for this clonotype. The gene calls are TRBV28 and TRBJ2-2; possibly TRBD1 for D (5 bases). V was cut by 5 bases and J by 3 bases, with 13 bases left in between. This CDR3 has 15 residues. Germline CDR1 MDHEN, CDR2 SYDVKM. The CDR3 here is CASSGDQGYTGELFF. The CDR3 coding sequence is TGTGCCAGCAGTGGTGATCAGGGATACACCGGGGAGCTGTTTTTT.

This clonotype has at least ten counts. The V and J genes are TRBV24-1 and TRBJ2-1; 8 positions match TRBD2. CDR1 is KGHDR, CDR2 SFDVKD, per germline. V was clipped by 7 bases and J by 0 bases; unmatched bases: 16. The CDR3 contains 19 residues. CDR3 bases: TGTGCCACCAGCTTAGCGGGACCCACCCATACATCCTCCTACAATGAGCAGTTCTTC. This gives the protein CATSLAGPTHTSSYNEQFF.

This clonotype was seen many times. This rearrangement joins TRBV3-2 to TRBJ2-5; the D call in the table, TRBD1, was not verified against the DNA. TRBV3-2 has pseudogene status. The length of the CDR3 is 15 residues. CDR3 in DNA: TGTGCCAGCAGCCAAGACGACAGGGCAGGGGAGACCCAGTACTTC. It yields the protein CASSQDDRAGETQYF.

This clonotype has a count of ten or more. This sequence joins TRBV12-3 or TRBV12-4 and TRBJ2-2; TRBD2 aligns across 7 bases. The CDR3 length is 16 residues. After removal of 3 bases from V and 7 bases from J, the junction contained 11 bases not matched to a gene. CDR3 nucleotides: TGTGCCAGCAGTTTCGGCGGCGGGAGCTCTGACGGGGAGCTGTTTTTT. It yields the protein CASSFGGGSSDGELFF.

A few counts support this clonotype. This chain uses TRBV29-1 with TRBJ2-5; D not certain. This CDR3 is 15 amino acids long. V gave up 2 bases and J gave up 1 base, with 14 bases separating them. Looked up from germline, CDR1 is SQVTM and CDR2 is ANQGSEA. The CDR3 sequence is CSVERDRTPQETQYF. DNA of the CDR3: TGCAGCGTTGAAAGAGACCGCACACCCCAAGAGACCCAGTACTTC.

In this sample, this clonotype turned up many times. V gene TRBV15 combines with J gene TRBJ1-6; no clear D gene. The V end was cut by 6 bases, the J end by 10 bases, with 10 bases between. Germline CDR1 LNHNV, CDR2 YYDKDF (reference sequence). This CDR3 is built from 12 residues. In DNA, the CDR3 is TGTGCCACCAGTCAAATTGGGTCACCCCTCCACTTT. Translation: CATSQIGSPLHF.

This clonotype was detected only a few times. This chain joins TRBV15 and TRBJ2-3, with 13 positions matching TRBD2. This CDR3 is built from 15 residues. CDR1 and CDR2 from the germline V gene are LNHNV and YYDKDF (reference sequence). Trimming removed 8 bases from V and 6 bases from J; junction bases left unmatched: 8. In nucleotides, the CDR3 is TGTGCCACCGACAAGGGACTAGCGGGATCGGATACGCAGTATTTT. Translating gives CATDKGLAGSDTQYF.

This clonotype has ten or more counts. The chain links TRBV18 to TRBJ2-7; no reliable D call. Germline values: CDR1 KGHSH, CDR2 LQKENI. The CDR3 runs 15 residues. With 2 bases removed from V and 0 bases from J, the gap between germline ends came to 11 bases. The CDR3 reads CASSPRPVSSYEQYF. CDR3 nucleotides: TGTGCCAGCTCACCAAGGCCAGTTAGCTCCTACGAGCAGTACTTC.

The sample holds many counts of this clonotype. This chain joins TRBV5-5 and TRBJ2-7; the D gene is possibly TRBD1 (5 bases). This CDR3 is 14 amino acids long. Germline CDR1 is SGHKS and CDR2 is YYEKEE (reference sequence). V was cut by 3 bases and J by 6 bases, with 16 bases left in between. CDR3 loop: CASSYGTGIGEQYF. The CDR3 nucleotides are TGTGCCAGCAGCTACGGCACAGGAATAGGCGAGCAGTACTTC.

J is TRBJ1-1 and V is TRBV10-1; a possible D gene is TRBD1 (6 bases). CDR3 length equals 13 residues. V was pared by 6 bases and J by 6 bases, with 14 bases between. Germline CDR1 WNHNN, CDR2 SYGVQD (reference sequence). The CDR3 nucleotides are TGCGCCAGCAGCGAGGGCGGGGGCGCTGAAGCTTTCTTT. Protein product: CASSEGGGAEAFF.

This clonotype has just a few counts. V and J are TRBV10-3 and TRBJ2-7; the match to TRBD2 covers 13 bases. CDR1 and CDR2 from the germline V gene are ENHRY and SYGVKD. After removal of 4 bases from V and 7 bases from J, the junction contained 4 bases not matched to a gene. CDR3 length: 14 residues. CDR3 loop: CAISGTSGGWEQYF. The DNA of the CDR3 is TGTGCCATCAGTGGGACTAGCGGGGGTTGGGAGCAGTACTTC.

This clonotype was seen at least ten times. This rearrangement joins TRBV3-1 to TRBJ2-1; TRBD2 matches at 10 bases. The CDR3 consists of 17 residues. Germline-derived CDR1 and CDR2 are LGHDT and YNNKEL (reference sequence). Trimming took 3 bases from V and 5 from J; bases not matched to a gene: 10. This chain's CDR3 is CASSQEGLAALHNEQFF. CDR3 coding DNA: TGTGCCAGCAGCCAGGAAGGACTAGCGGCCTTGCACAATGAGCAGTTCTTC.

Comment on this clonotype: This may be a read error, as it is one base from a much larger clone. This chain links TRBV12-3 or TRBV12-4 with TRBJ2-7, with a tentative D call TRBD2 (6 bases). This CDR3 spans 16 amino acids. Between the trimmed V and J ends, which lost 2 bases and 3 bases, there was a span of 17 bases. The CDR3 loop reads CASSLRAGCVLYEQYF. DNA of the CDR3: TGTGCCAGCAGTTTAAGGGCGGGGTGCGTTCTCTACGAGCAGTACTTC.

This chain uses TRBV18 with TRBJ1-5, with 11 positions matching TRBD1. The V segment lost 4 bases and the J segment 5 bases; nucleotides outside the gene matches: 10. The germline V gene encodes CDR1 KGHSH and CDR2 LQKENI. The CDR3 length is 17 residues. CDR3 DNA sequence: TGTGCCAGCTCACGAGGGACAGGGGGGGCTAGAGATCAGCCCCAGCATTTT. Translation: CASSRGTGGARDQPQHF. The whole variable domain, filled in from reference TRBV18 and TRBJ1-5, reads NAGVMQNPRHLVRRRGQEARLRCSPMKGHSHVYWYRQLPEEGLKFMVYLQKENIIDESGMPKERFSAEFPKEGPSILRIQQVVRGDSAAYFCASSRGTGGARDQPQHFGDGTRLSIL.

This clonotype appeared many times. The V call is TRBV18, the J call TRBJ1-5; D perhaps matches TRBD1 (5 bases). Germline V gives CDR1 KGHSH, CDR2 LQKENI. With 2 bases removed from V and 2 bases from J, the gap between germline ends came to 19 bases. The CDR3 is 18 amino acids. The CDR3 DNA sequence: TGTGCCAGCTCACCAACAGGTCCGGGTCTGACGGGCAATCAGCCCCAGCATTTT. Its protein product is CASSPTGPGLTGNQPQHF.

This clonotype was picked up many times. This sequence joins TRBV28 and TRBJ1-5; possible D gene TRBD1, 5 bases. The CDR3 sequence is 15 residues long. CDR1 MDHEN and CDR2 SYDVKM come from the germline V gene. V gave up 5 bases and J gave up 1 base, with 12 bases separating them. For the CDR3, the DNA is TGTGCCAGCAGTCTACCAGGGCGGAGCAATCAGCCCCAGCATTTT. Its translation is CASSLPGRSNQPQHF.

The chain joins TRBV2 to TRBJ2-1; D ambiguous. Germline assignment: CDR1 SNHLY and CDR2 FYNNEI. This CDR3 contains 13 residues. V gave up 7 bases and J gave up 4 bases, with 11 bases separating them. The CDR3 DNA sequence: TGTGCCAGCACCTTTGCCGAATACAATGAGCAGTTCTTC. Its protein product is CASTFAEYNEQFF.

The sample holds many counts of this clonotype. V is TRBV11-2 and J is TRBJ2-3; TRBD1 might be the D (8 bases). Germline CDR1 is SGHAT and CDR2 is FQNNGV. The CDR3 covers 17 residues. The V gene lost 3 bases and the J gene lost 3 bases, with 19 bases spanning the gap. The CDR3 reads CASSFAWTGRGTDTQYF. The CDR3 region has the DNA TGTGCCAGCAGCTTCGCCTGGACAGGGAGGGGTACAGATACGCAGTATTTT.

This clonotype occurred a few times. The V and J genes are TRBV27 and TRBJ2-7; D possibly matches TRBD1 or TRBD2 (5 bases each). CDR1 is MNHEY, CDR2 SMNVEV, per germline (reference sequence). The CDR3 contains 13 residues. V lost 5 bases and J lost 2, with 10 bases in between. The CDR3 loop is CASSGGPTYEQYF. The CDR3 nucleotides read TGTGCCAGCAGTGGGGGTCCGACCTACGAGCAGTACTTC.

The V gene is TRBV2, the J gene TRBJ2-2; a weak D match, TRBD2 (6 bases). V lost 6 bases and J 8 bases, leaving 19 bases between the germline ends. The V gene's germline CDR1 is SNHLY and CDR2 FYNNEI. The CDR3 covers 15 residues. The CDR3 coding sequence is TGTGCCAGCAGGAAAGGGCGGGGCATGGGAGGGGAGCTGTTTTTT. Protein sequence: CASRKGRGMGGELFF.

A few counts support this clonotype. This rearrangement joins TRBV11-2 to TRBJ2-7; D unclear. The germline V gene encodes CDR1 SGHAT and CDR2 FQNNGV. The V gene lost 4 bases and the J gene lost 6 bases, with 19 bases spanning the gap. The length of the CDR3 is 15 residues. CDR3 protein: CASSSAGTATGEQYF. The CDR3 DNA is TGTGCCAGCAGCTCCGCCGGCACAGCGACTGGCGAGCAGTACTTC.

V and J are TRBV11-2 and TRBJ2-7; 10 bases line up with TRBD2. This CDR3 region has 22 residues. CDR1 and CDR2 from the germline V gene are SGHAT and FQNNGV. V was clipped by 4 bases and J by 2 bases; unmatched bases: 26. Here the CDR3 DNA reads TGTGCCAGCAGCTCCCAGATGAGCGGGAGGGCCTCAGCAAGAACTTCGACCTACGAGCAGTACTTC. Protein: CASSSQMSGRASARTSTYEQYF.

The chain links TRBV11-2 to TRBJ2-2; possibly TRBD2 for D (5 bases). V dropped 5 bases and J dropped 11 bases, with 12 bases sitting between them. This CDR3 has 12 amino acids. Germline V gives CDR1 SGHAT, CDR2 FQNNGV. In nucleotides, the CDR3 is TGTGCCAGCAGCGATCCGGGAAAAGAGCTGTTTTTT. Encoded protein: CASSDPGKELFF.

The J gene is TRBJ1-6, the V gene TRBV5-1; D gene uncertain. V was cut by 1 base and J by 0 bases, with 8 bases left in between. Germline CDR1 and CDR2: SGHRS and YFSETQ. The CDR3 covers 16 residues. For the CDR3, the DNA is TGCGCCAGCAGCTTGCGAGGGAGCTCCTATAATTCACCCCTCCACTTT. Translation: CASSLRGSSYNSPLHF. The whole variable domain, remainder taken from reference TRBV5-1 and TRBJ1-6, is KAGVTQTPRYLIKTRGQQVTLSCSPISGHRSVSWYQQTPGQGLQFLFEYFSETQRNKGNFPGRFSGRQFSNSRSEMNVSTLELGDSALYLCASSLRGSSYNSPLHFGNGTRLTVT.

This chain links TRBV19 with TRBJ2-7; 10 bases align to TRBD2. Per germline, CDR1 LNHDA and CDR2 SQIVND (reference sequence). V lost 1 base to trimming and J lost 5 bases; unmatched junction nucleotides: 14. The CDR3 loop spans 18 amino acids. CDR3 sequence: CASSIVSSGSRSLNEQYF. The CDR3 DNA follows: TGTGCCAGTAGTATAGTTTCTAGCGGGAGCCGGAGTTTGAACGAGCAGTACTTC.